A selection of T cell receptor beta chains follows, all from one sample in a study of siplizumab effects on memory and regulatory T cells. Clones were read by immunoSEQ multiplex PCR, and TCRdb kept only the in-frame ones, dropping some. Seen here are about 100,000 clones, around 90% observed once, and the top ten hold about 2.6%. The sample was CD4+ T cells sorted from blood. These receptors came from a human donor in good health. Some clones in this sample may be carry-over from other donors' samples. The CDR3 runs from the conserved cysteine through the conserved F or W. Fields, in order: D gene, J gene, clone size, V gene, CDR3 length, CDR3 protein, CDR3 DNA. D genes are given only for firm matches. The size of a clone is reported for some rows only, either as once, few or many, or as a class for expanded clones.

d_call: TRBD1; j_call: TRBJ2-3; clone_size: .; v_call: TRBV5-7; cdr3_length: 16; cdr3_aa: CASSLGTGVAPDTQYF; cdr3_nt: TGTGCCAGCAGCCTAGGGACAGGGGTTGCCCCGGATACGCAGTATTTT
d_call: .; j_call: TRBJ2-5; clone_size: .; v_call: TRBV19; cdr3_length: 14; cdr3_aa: CASSILGGQETQYF; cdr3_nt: TGTGCCAGTAGTATTCTGGGGGGACAAGAGACCCAGTACTTC
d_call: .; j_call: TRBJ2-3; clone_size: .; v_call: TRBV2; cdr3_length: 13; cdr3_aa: CASSGTATDTQYF; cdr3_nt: TGTGCCAGCAGTGGAACGGCCACAGATACGCAGTATTTT
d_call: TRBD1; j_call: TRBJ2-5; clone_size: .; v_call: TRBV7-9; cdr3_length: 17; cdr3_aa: CASSTKWKGASRETQYF; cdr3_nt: TGTGCCAGCAGTACCAAATGGAAGGGGGCTTCTCGGGAGACCCAGTACTTC
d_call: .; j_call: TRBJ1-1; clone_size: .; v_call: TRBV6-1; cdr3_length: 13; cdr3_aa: CASKDNMNTEAFF; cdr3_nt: TGTGCCAGCAAAGACAACATGAACACTGAAGCTTTCTTT
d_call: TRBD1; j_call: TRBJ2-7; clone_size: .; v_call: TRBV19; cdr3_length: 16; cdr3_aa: CASSFRDRGSSYEQYF; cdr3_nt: TGTGCCAGTAGTTTCCGGGACAGGGGGTCCTCCTACGAGCAGTACTTC
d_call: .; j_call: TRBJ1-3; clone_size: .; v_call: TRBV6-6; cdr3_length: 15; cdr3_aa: CASSRSSGPGNTIYF; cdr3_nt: TGTGCCAGCAGTAGGTCCTCAGGACCTGGAAACACCATATATTTT
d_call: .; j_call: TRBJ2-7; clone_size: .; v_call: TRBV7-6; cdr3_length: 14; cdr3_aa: CASSSSWISYEQYF; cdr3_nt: TGTGCCAGCAGCTCTTCATGGATATCCTACGAGCAGTACTTC
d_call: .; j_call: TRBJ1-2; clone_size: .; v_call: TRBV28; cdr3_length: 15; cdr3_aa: CASSTLDRTPYGYTF; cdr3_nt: TGTGCCAGCAGTACCCTCGACAGGACCCCCTATGGCTACACCTTC
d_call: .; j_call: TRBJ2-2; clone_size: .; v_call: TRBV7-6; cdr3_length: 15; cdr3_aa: CASSLVVQSTGELFF; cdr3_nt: TGTGCCAGCAGCTTAGTTGTTCAGTCTACCGGGGAGCTGTTTTTT
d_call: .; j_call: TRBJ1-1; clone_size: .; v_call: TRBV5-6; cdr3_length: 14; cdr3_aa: CASSYSARNTEAFF; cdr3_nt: TGTGCCAGCAGCTATTCGGCCCGGAACACTGAAGCTTTCTTT
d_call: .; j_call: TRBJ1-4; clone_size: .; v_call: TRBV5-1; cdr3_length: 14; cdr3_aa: CASSLEDPNEKLFF; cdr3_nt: TGCGCCAGCAGCTTGGAGGATCCTAATGAAAAACTGTTTTTT
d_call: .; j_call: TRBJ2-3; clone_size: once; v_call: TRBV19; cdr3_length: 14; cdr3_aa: CASRAGSSTDTQYF; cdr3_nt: TGTGCCAGTAGGGCGGGTTCTAGCACAGATACGCAGTATTTT
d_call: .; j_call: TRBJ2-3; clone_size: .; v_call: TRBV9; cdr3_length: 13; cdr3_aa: CASSPYRADTQYF; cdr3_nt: TGTGCCAGCAGCCCCTACAGGGCTGATACGCAGTATTTT
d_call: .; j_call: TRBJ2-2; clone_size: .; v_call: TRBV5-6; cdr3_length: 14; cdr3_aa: CASSLGGNTGELFF; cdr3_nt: TGTGCCAGCAGCTTGGGAGGGAACACCGGGGAGCTGTTTTTT
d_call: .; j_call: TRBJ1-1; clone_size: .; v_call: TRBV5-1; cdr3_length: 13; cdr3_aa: CASRKAGDTEAFF; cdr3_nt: TGCGCCAGCAGGAAGGCAGGGGACACTGAAGCTTTCTTT
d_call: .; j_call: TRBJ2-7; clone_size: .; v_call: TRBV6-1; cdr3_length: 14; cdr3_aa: CASSSAPERYEQYF; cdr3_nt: TGTGCCAGCAGTTCGGCACCCGAGCGATACGAGCAGTACTTC
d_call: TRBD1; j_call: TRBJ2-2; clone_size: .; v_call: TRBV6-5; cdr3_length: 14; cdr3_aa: CASRDRGKGGELFF; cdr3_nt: TGTGCCAGCAGAGACAGGGGGAAAGGCGGGGAGCTGTTTTTT
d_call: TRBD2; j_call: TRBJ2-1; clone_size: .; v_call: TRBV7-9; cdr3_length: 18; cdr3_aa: CASSSGGTSGSSYNEQFF; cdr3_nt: TGTGCCAGCAGCTCAGGGGGGACTAGCGGGAGTTCCTACAATGAGCAGTTCTTC
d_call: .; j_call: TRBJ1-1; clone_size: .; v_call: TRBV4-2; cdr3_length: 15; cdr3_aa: CASSQGHSGNTEAFF; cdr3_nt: TGTGCCAGCAGCCAAGGTCACAGTGGGAACACTGAAGCTTTCTTT
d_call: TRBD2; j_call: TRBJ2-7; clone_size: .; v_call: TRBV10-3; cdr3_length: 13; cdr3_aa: CARAGTSTDEQYF; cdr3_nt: TGTGCCAGAGCCGGGACTAGCACCGACGAGCAGTACTTC
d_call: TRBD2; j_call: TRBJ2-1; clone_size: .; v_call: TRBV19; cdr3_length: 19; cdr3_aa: CASSISSASGGGVYNEQFF; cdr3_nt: TGTGCCAGTAGTATAAGTTCGGCTAGCGGGGGTGGCGTTTACAATGAGCAGTTCTTC
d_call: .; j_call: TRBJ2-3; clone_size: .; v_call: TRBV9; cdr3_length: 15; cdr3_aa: CASSVGSSGRDTQYF; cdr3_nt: TGTGCCAGCAGCGTAGGTAGCTCAGGAAGGGATACGCAGTATTTT
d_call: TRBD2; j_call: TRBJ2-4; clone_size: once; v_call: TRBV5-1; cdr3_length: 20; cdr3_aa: CASSPLASGEVLSAKNIQYF; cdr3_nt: TGCGCCAGCAGCCCCCTTGCTAGCGGAGAGGTCCTTTCTGCCAAAAACATTCAGTACTTC
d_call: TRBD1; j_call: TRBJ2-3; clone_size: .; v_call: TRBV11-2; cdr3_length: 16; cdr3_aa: CASSLDRTGGPDTQYF; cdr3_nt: TGTGCCAGCAGCTTAGATCGGACAGGGGGCCCAGATACGCAGTATTTT
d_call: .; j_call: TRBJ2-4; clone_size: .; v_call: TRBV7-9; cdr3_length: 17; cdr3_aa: CASSSDARLGAKNIQYF; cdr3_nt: TGTGCCAGCAGTTCAGACGCTCGGTTGGGAGCCAAAAACATTCAGTACTTC
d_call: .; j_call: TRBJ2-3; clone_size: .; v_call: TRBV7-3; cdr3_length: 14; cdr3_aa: CASSLLGGLDTQYF; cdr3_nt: TGTGCCAGCAGCTTACTTGGGGGTCTGGATACGCAGTATTTT
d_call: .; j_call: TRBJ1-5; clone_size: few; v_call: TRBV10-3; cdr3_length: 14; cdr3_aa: CAISADTPDQPQHF; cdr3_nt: TGTGCCATCAGTGCCGATACTCCGGATCAGCCCCAGCATTTT
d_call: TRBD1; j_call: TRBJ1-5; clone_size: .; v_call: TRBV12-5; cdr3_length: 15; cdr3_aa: CASGPGQGNNQPQHF; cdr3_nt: TGTGCTAGTGGACCGGGACAGGGAAACAATCAGCCCCAGCATTTT
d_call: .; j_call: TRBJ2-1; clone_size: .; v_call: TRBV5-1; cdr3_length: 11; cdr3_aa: CASSLEAEQFF; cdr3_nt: TGCGCCAGCAGCTTGGAAGCTGAGCAGTTCTTC
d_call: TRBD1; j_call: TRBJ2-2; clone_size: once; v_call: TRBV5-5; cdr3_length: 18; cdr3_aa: CASSPRKQGAGDTGELFF; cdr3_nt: TGTGCCAGCAGCCCCCGTAAACAGGGGGCAGGGGACACCGGGGAGCTGTTTTTT
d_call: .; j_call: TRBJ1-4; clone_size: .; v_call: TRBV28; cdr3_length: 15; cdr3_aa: CASSLLQGNHEKLFF; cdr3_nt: TGTGCCAGCAGTCTACTCCAGGGGAATCATGAAAAACTGTTTTTT
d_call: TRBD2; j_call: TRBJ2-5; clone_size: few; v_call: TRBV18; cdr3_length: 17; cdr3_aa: CASSPPSAGGAQETQYF; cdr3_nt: TGTGCCAGCTCACCACCGAGTGCGGGAGGGGCCCAAGAGACCCAGTACTTC
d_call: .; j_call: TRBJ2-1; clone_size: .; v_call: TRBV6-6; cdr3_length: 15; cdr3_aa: CASSLEQSSYNEQFF; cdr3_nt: TGTGCCAGCAGCCTGGAGCAGAGCTCCTACAATGAGCAGTTCTTC
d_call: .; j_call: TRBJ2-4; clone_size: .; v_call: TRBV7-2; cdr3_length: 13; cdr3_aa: CASSLKVKNIQYF; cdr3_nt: TGTGCCAGCAGCTTAAAGGTCAAAAACATTCAGTACTTC
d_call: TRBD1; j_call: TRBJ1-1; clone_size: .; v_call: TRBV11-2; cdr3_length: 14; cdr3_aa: CASSPSGGRTEAFF; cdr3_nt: TGTGCCAGCAGCCCTTCAGGGGGGAGGACTGAAGCTTTCTTT
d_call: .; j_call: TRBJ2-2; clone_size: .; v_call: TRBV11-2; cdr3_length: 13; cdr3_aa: CASSGTNTGELFF; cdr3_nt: TGTGCCAGCAGCGGCACTAACACCGGGGAGCTGTTTTTT
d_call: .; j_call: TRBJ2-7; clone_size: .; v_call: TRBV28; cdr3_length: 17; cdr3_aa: CASSFGFMGASAYEQYF; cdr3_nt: TGTGCCAGCAGTTTTGGTTTTATGGGGGCCTCGGCCTACGAGCAGTACTTC
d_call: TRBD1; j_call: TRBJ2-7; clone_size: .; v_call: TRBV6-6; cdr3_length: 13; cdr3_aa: CASSYDDRVEQYF; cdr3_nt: TGTGCCAGCAGTTACGACGACAGGGTCGAGCAGTACTTC